This passage covers 25 T cell receptor beta chains from one sample sequenced in a study of CD8+ T cells in alopecia areata. Investigators isolated RNA and reverse transcribed it into cDNA to act as the sequencing template. Sequenced by immunoSEQ multiplex PCR; TCRdb stores in-frame clones only, minus some. The table lists around 150,000 clones, approximately 60% of them singletons. The sequencing sample was made of CD4+ T cells sorted from blood. The source is a human donor in good health.

The V and J genes are TRBV6-4 and TRBJ2-3, with TRBD2 matching 12 bases. The CDR3 extends over 15 amino acids. Germline trimming cut 2 bases from V and 3 bases from J; bases unmatched to any gene: 0. Per the germline V gene, CDR1 is MRHNA and CDR2 is SNTAGT. In nucleotides, the CDR3 is TGTGCCAGCAGTGACGGGACTAGCGGGACAGATACGCAGTATTTT. Amino acid sequence: CASSDGTSGTDTQYF.

This clone was detected a few times. The CDR3 region has the DNA TGTGCCTGGAGGGACGAGGAACAACCGTACACAGATACGCAGTATTTT. Amino acids: CAWRDEEQPYTDTQYF. The chain recombines TRBV30 with TRBJ2-3; D is undetermined. The CDR3 length is 16 residues. V shed 3 bases and J shed 2 bases, with 18 bases lying between them. The V gene's germline CDR1 is GTSNPN and CDR2 SVGIG (reference sequence). The full variable domain, with the rest looked up from reference TRBV30 and TRBJ2-3, is SQTIHQWPATLVQPVGSPLSLECTVEGTSNPNLYWYRQAAGRGLQLLFYSVGIGQISSEVPQNLSASRPQDRQFILSSKKLLLSDSGFYLCAWRDEEQPYTDTQYFGPGTRLTVL.

The rearrangement joins TRBV6-1 to TRBJ2-6, with D uncertain. The V and J ends lost 3 bases and 1 base respectively, with 4 bases between them. The V gene's germline CDR1 is MNHNS and CDR2 SASEGT. CDR3 length: 14 amino acids. In DNA form, the CDR3 reads TGTGCCAGCAGTGAGCCTTCTGGGGCCAACGTCCTGACTTTC. Its translation is CASSEPSGANVLTF.

Concerning this clone itself: Other DNA sequences within the sample encode an identical CDR3. This sequence joins TRBV29-1 and TRBJ2-5; unclear D gene. The ends were cut back, 4 bases at V and 5 bases at J, with 2 bases in the middle. The CDR3 is 9 residues long. CDR1 is SQVTM and CDR2 is ANQGSEA in the germline V gene. The CDR3 is CSVGETQYF. Here the CDR3 DNA reads TGCAGCGTTGGCGAGACCCAGTACTTC.

The V and J genes are TRBV5-6 and TRBJ2-5; no firm D call. The length of the CDR3 is 12 residues. Trimming stripped 1 base from V and 8 bases from J, with 9 bases between. Germline CDR1 is SGHDT and CDR2 is YYEEEE. The CDR3 protein is CASSLSASTQYF. For the CDR3, the DNA is TGTGCCAGCAGCTTGTCTGCCTCCACCCAGTACTTC.

The table lists this clone with a few counts. V usage is TRBV4-1 and J usage is TRBJ1-1, with D uncertain. This CDR3 spans 15 amino acids. Germline V gene data show CDR1 as MGHRA and CDR2 as YSYEKL. V was pared by 2 bases and J by 5 bases, with 15 bases between. For the CDR3, the DNA is TGCGCCAGCAGCCAATGGTCGGTGTCCGAAACTGAAGCTTTCTTT. Protein product: CASSQWSVSETEAFF.

This clone was seen a few times. The gene calls are TRBV5-1 and TRBJ1-3; D unclear. Germline V gene sequence: CDR1 SGHRS, CDR2 YFSETQ. The CDR3 sequence is 16 residues long. Trimming removed 2 bases from V and 0 bases from J, with 12 bases in between. The chain's CDR3 is CASSLVGSLSGNTIYF. CDR3 coding DNA: TGCGCCAGCAGCTTAGTGGGCAGTCTCTCTGGAAACACCATATATTTT.

Note on this clone: The same CDR3 can be traced to other DNA sequences in this sample. The gene calls are TRBV23-1 and TRBJ2-7, with no clear D. TRBV23-1 is sorted into the ORF group, with uncertain function. The V end was cut by 2 bases, the J end by 1 base, with 9 bases between. CDR3 size: 14 residues. CDR3 DNA: TGCGCCAGCAGTCAACCCAGCTTTTCCTACGAGCAGTACTTC. Its protein is CASSQPSFSYEQYF.

A word on this clone: Germline is not matched at one junction end, which may reflect a read error. This sequence joins TRBV30 and TRBJ2-7, with 8 bases lining up with TRBD2. CDR3 length equals 14 residues. Germline assignment: CDR1 GTSNPN and CDR2 SVGIG (reference sequence). In DNA, the CDR3 is TGTGCCTGGAAGGAAAGTAGCGGGATCTACGAACAGTACTTC. This sequence encodes CAWKESSGIYEQYF.

This clone was observed a handful of times. This sequence joins TRBV7-9 and TRBJ2-7; TRBD1 matches 7 bases. The CDR3 runs to 11 residues. V gave up 7 bases and J gave up 7 bases; unmatched junction bases: 4. Germline CDR1 SEHNR, CDR2 FQNEAQ (reference sequence). Here the CDR3 DNA reads TGTGCCAGCACCACAGGGGAAGAGCAGTACTTC. This gives the protein CASTTGEEQYF.

The chain recombines TRBV9 with TRBJ2-5; 7 bases are shared with TRBD1. Losses at the gene ends were 1 base for V and 2 bases for J; bases not matched to a gene: 8. CDR1 and CDR2 from the germline V gene are SGDLS and YYNGEE. The CDR3 has 16 amino acids. The CDR3 here is CASSVSSGGPQETQYF. CDR3 nucleotides: TGTGCCAGCAGCGTATCATCAGGGGGTCCTCAAGAGACCCAGTACTTC.

This clone was observed once. The chain is built from TRBV27 and TRBJ2-3, with 12 bases identical to TRBD2. J gave up 7 bases and V 0 bases, and 8 bases lay outside the gene matches. The CDR3 loop spans 17 amino acids. The germline V gene has CDR1 MNHEY and CDR2 SMNVEV (reference sequence). The CDR3 DNA sequence: TGTGCCAGCAGTTTATCGGCGACTAGCGGGAGTTCAAATACGCAGTATTTT. Translation gives CASSLSATSGSSNTQYF.

The chain has TRBV27 and TRBJ2-1; tentative D call: TRBD1 (6 bases). Trimming shortened V by 6 bases and J by 1 base, and 19 bases separated the two germline ends. CDR3 size: 17 residues. Germline lookup yields CDR1 MNHEY and CDR2 SMNVEV (reference sequence). The CDR3 DNA reads TGTGCCAGCAGCCGCTGGGTGTGGGGGCAGTCCTACAATGAGCAGTTCTTC. This codes for CASSRWVWGQSYNEQFF.

This clone came up a few times. The chain has TRBV29-1 and TRBJ2-7, with 9 bases matching TRBD1. With 8 bases clipped from V and 3 bases from J, the junction kept 8 bases outside the gene matches. This CDR3 is 13 amino acids long. Germline CDR1 SQVTM, CDR2 ANQGSEA. CDR3 DNA sequence: TGCAGCCATATGGCGGGACAGGGCTACGAGCAGTACTTC. Amino acid sequence: CSHMAGQGYEQYF.

A few counts support this clone. The chain recombines TRBV15 with TRBJ2-1; D is perhaps TRBD2 (5 bases). V lost 5 bases and J lost 3, with 8 bases in between. This CDR3 has 13 residues. Germline CDR1 and CDR2: LNHNV and YYDKDF (reference sequence). This CDR3 reads CATSGRDYNEQFF. The CDR3 nucleotides are TGTGCCACCAGCGGCCGGGACTACAATGAGCAGTTCTTC.

The chain links TRBV18 to TRBJ2-5, with D unresolved. CDR1 and CDR2 (germline): KGHSH, LQKENI. CDR3 length: 12 amino acids. The V and J ends lost 5 bases and 1 base respectively, with 5 bases between them. The CDR3 protein is CASSALQETQYF. The CDR3 region has the DNA TGTGCCAGCTCAGCACTCCAAGAGACCCAGTACTTC.

This clone came up a few times. This chain links TRBV6-6 with TRBJ1-5; the D gene is possibly TRBD1 (5 bases). The CDR3 loop spans 14 amino acids. In germline, CDR1 is MNHNY, CDR2 SVGAGI (reference sequence). V was shortened by 10 bases and J by 4 bases, with 17 bases between the two germline ends. CDR3 in amino acids: CATSFGRANQPQHF. The CDR3 DNA reads TGTGCCACCTCCTTTGGCAGGGCTAATCAGCCCCAGCATTTT.

The chain couples TRBV29-1 to TRBJ2-1; 7 positions match TRBD1. The CDR3 consists of 15 residues. V trimming: 2 bases; J trimming: 2 bases; junction bases outside the gene matches: 6. The germline V gene has CDR1 SQVTM and CDR2 ANQGSEA. CDR3 sequence: CSVEQRTGTYNEQFF. The CDR3 nucleotides read TGCAGCGTTGAACAGAGGACAGGCACCTACAATGAGCAGTTCTTC.

This chain uses TRBV6-6 with TRBJ2-6; TRBD1 is a possible D gene (5 bases). CDR1 is MNHNY and CDR2 is SVGAGI in the germline V gene (reference sequence). V was clipped by 5 bases and J by 0 bases, with 8 bases between them. This CDR3 contains 15 residues. The CDR3 is CASSLDSSGANVLTF. DNA of the CDR3: TGTGCCAGCAGTCTCGACAGCTCTGGGGCCAACGTCCTGACTTTC.

This CDR3 is CASSTPPGEQYF. Written as DNA, the CDR3 is TGTGCCAGTAGTACTCCCCCCGGCGAGCAGTACTTC. The chain employs TRBV19 and TRBJ2-7; no firm D call. The germline CDR1 and CDR2 sequences are LNHDA and SQIVND (reference sequence). Trimming took 4 bases from V and 6 from J, leaving 10 bases between them. The CDR3 totals 12 residues.

The rearrangement uses TRBV11-2 and TRBJ2-3; 13 nucleotides align to TRBD2. This CDR3 spans 16 amino acids. V lost 5 bases and J lost 6; bases outside the gene matches: 8. Germline CDR1 is SGHAT and CDR2 is FQNNGV. The CDR3 sequence is CASSIQGLAGVDTQYF. The CDR3 DNA reads as TGTGCCAGCAGCATACAAGGACTAGCGGGAGTGGATACGCAGTATTTT. The full variable domain, with the rest looked up from reference TRBV11-2 and TRBJ2-3, is EAGVAQSPRYKIIEKRQSVAFWCNPISGHATLYWYQQILGQGPKLLIQFQNNGVVDDSQLPKDRFSAERLKGVDSTLKIQPAKLEDSAVYLCASSIQGLAGVDTQYFGPGTRLTVL.

This chain connects TRBV30 to TRBJ2-7; D gene ambiguous. CDR3 length: 13 residues. V dropped 0 bases and J dropped 2 bases, with 8 bases sitting between them. Germline assignment: CDR1 GTSNPN and CDR2 SVGIG (reference sequence). CDR3 residues: CAWSVILAYEQYF. CDR3 coding DNA: TGTGCCTGGAGTGTAATACTGGCCTACGAGCAGTACTTC.

The V and J genes are TRBV5-1 and TRBJ2-1, with 12 positions matching TRBD2. The CDR3 totals 16 residues. V was clipped by 5 bases and J by 7 bases; unmatched bases: 10. Germline V lookup: CDR1 SGHRS, CDR2 YFSETQ. CDR3 in amino acids: CASRTGLAGPKNEQFF. DNA for the CDR3: TGCGCCAGCAGGACCGGACTAGCGGGACCTAAGAATGAGCAGTTCTTC.

V gene TRBV13 combines with J gene TRBJ2-5; 8 nucleotides agree with TRBD1. CDR3 length: 16 amino acids. J gave up 3 bases and V 5 bases, and 11 bases lay outside the gene matches. Germline-derived CDR1 and CDR2 are PRHDT and FYEKMQ (reference sequence). Here the CDR3 reads CASSRQGKRWEETQYF. The CDR3 nucleotides are TGTGCCAGCAGCCGACAGGGGAAGAGGTGGGAAGAGACCCAGTACTTC.

The chain uses TRBV6-1 and TRBJ2-3; D may be TRBD1 (5 bases). V lost 3 bases to trimming and J lost 5 bases, with 12 bases between them. The CDR3 consists of 14 residues. In germline, CDR1 is MNHNS, CDR2 SASEGT. The CDR3 sequence is CASSDRVGRDTQYF. CDR3 nucleotides: TGTGCCAGCAGTGACAGGGTGGGAAGAGATACGCAGTATTTT.